Shown below are 26 T cell receptor beta chains from a single sample sequenced in a study of control samples from healthy donors and cancer patients (dated by TCRdb to about 2020). The library was built by means of the immunoSEQ multiplex PCR assay. Here the immuneACCESS table is served through TCRdb, limited to in-frame sequences with V and J called. Missing clones are a known gap in these copies; in checked studies unresolved V genes cover under half, and the rest lacks a known reason. The sample table contains tens of thousands of clones; only one count was recorded for 85% to 95% of them. The ten largest clones add up to around 4.7% of the sample. The sample consisted of blood. The receptors were gathered from a woman younger than 35 in good health.

This sequence joins TRBV5-1 and TRBJ2-1; 8 bases are shared with TRBD2. The CDR3 spans 15 residues. Looked up from germline, CDR1 is SGHRS and CDR2 is YFSETQ. Unmatched junction bases numbered 5, after V lost 1 base and J lost 5 bases. CDR3 loop: CASSLTSGMNNEQFF. CDR3 bases: TGCGCCAGCAGCTTGACTAGCGGAATGAACAATGAGCAGTTCTTC.

J is TRBJ2-4 and V is TRBV9; D may match TRBD1 or TRBD2 (6 bases each). CDR1 is SGDLS and CDR2 is YYNGEE in the germline V gene. The CDR3 is made up of 12 amino acids. V lost 4 bases, J lost 9 bases, and 11 bases lay in between. The CDR3 is CASSPKGGIQYF. CDR3 bases: TGTGCCAGCAGCCCCAAGGGGGGCATTCAGTACTTC. Looking up the rest from reference TRBV9 and TRBJ2-4 gives the full variable domain: DSGVTQTPKHLITATGQRVTLRCSPRSGDLSVYWYQQSLDQGLQFLIQYYNGEERAKGNILERFSAQQFPDLHSELNLSSLELGDSALYFCASSPKGGIQYFGAGTRLSVL.

This clone was seen only once. The chain carries TRBV24-1 and TRBJ1-2; D ambiguous. In germline, CDR1 is KGHDR, CDR2 SFDVKD. Trimming took 4 bases from V and 5 from J, leaving 7 bases between them. This CDR3 has 12 amino acids. The CDR3 region is CATSEAEYGYTF. CDR3 nucleotides: TGTGCCACCAGTGAGGCAGAATATGGCTACACCTTC.

This sequence joins TRBV6-4 and TRBJ1-5, with a tentative D call TRBD1 (5 bases). Germline loops: CDR1 MRHNA, CDR2 SNTAGT. The CDR3 contains 18 residues. V lost 11 bases to trimming and J lost 0 bases, with 26 bases between them. CDR3 DNA: TGTGCCGCATTACAACTTAGAGGGTGGGGGAATAGCAATCAGCCCCAGCATTTT. This translates into CAALQLRGWGNSNQPQHF.

V gene TRBV28 combines with J gene TRBJ1-2; possible D gene TRBD1, 6 bases. The CDR3 sequence is 18 residues long. Trimming shortened V by 2 bases and J by 3 bases, and 22 bases separated the two germline ends. Germline loops: CDR1 MDHEN, CDR2 SYDVKM. The CDR3 bases are TGTGCCAGCAGTTTACCTAGGACAGCGACAAACTGGGACTATGGCTACACCTTC. Its translation is CASSLPRTATNWDYGYTF.

This clone was seen a handful of times. The rearrangement links TRBV3-1 (or the pseudogene TRBV3-2) to TRBJ1-2; the match to TRBD1 covers 7 bases. J lost 4 bases, V lost 2 bases, and 7 bases had no gene match. The CDR3 spans 15 residues. From germline, CDR1 is LGHDT and CDR2 YNNKEL (reference sequence). This CDR3 reads CASSQLNRGGYGYTF. CDR3 bases: TGTGCCAGCAGCCAATTGAACAGGGGAGGCTATGGCTACACCTTC.

CDR3 nucleotide sequence: TGTGCCAGCAGTTCCAGGGAGTACTCACCCCTCCACTTT. Encoded protein: CASSSREYSPLHF. The V gene is TRBV6-5, the J gene TRBJ1-6, with D tentatively TRBD1 (5 bases). CDR1 and CDR2 from the germline V gene are MNHEY and SVGAGI. Trimming removed 4 bases at V and 10 bases at J, with 11 bases between. The CDR3 has 13 residues.

The V gene is TRBV19, the J gene TRBJ2-7, with 7 nucleotides matching TRBD1. V was clipped by 7 bases and J by 1 base; unmatched bases: 13. Germline assignment: CDR1 LNHDA and CDR2 SQIVND (reference sequence). The CDR3 runs 16 residues. The CDR3 region has the DNA TGTGCCAGTAAGGGGACAGCAGGGAGCACATCCTACGAGCAGTACTTC. This codes for CASKGTAGSTSYEQYF.

As regards this clone: The same CDR3 arises from other DNA sequences in this sample as well. This rearrangement joins TRBV7-9 to TRBJ2-7; no clear D gene. The germline V and J ends were trimmed by 1 base and 5 bases, with 15 bases remaining between them. This CDR3 contains 15 residues. Germline loops: CDR1 SEHNR, CDR2 FQNEAQ (reference sequence). This chain's CDR3 is CASSLGDLTDHEQYF. The CDR3 DNA reads as TGTGCCAGCAGCTTAGGAGACCTAACCGACCACGAGCAGTACTTC.

This chain links TRBV27 with TRBJ2-7, with TRBD2 matching over 14 bases. The CDR3 extends over 16 amino acids. Germline values: CDR1 MNHEY, CDR2 SMNVEV (reference sequence). Trimming took 2 bases from V and 1 from J; bases not matched to a gene: 1. In DNA form, the CDR3 reads TGTGCCAGCAGTTTAGGGACTAGCGGGAGATCCTACGAGCAGTACTTC. This codes for CASSLGTSGRSYEQYF.

CDR3 DNA sequence: TGTGCCAGTAGTCCGACCGACAGGGTGAACACTGAAGCTTTCTTT. Protein sequence: CASSPTDRVNTEAFF. V and J are TRBV19 and TRBJ1-1, with 7 bases fitting TRBD1. In germline, CDR1 is LNHDA, CDR2 SQIVND (reference sequence). The CDR3 is made up of 15 amino acids. J was trimmed by 0 bases and V by 5 bases; bases with no gene match: 6. Full variable domain (rest looked up from reference TRBV19 and TRBJ1-1): DGGITQSPKYLFRKEGQNVTLSCEQNLNHDAMYWYRQDPGQGLRLIYYSQIVNDFQKGDIAEGYSVSREKKESFPLTVTSAQKNPTAFYLCASSPTDRVNTEAFFGQGTRLTVV.

The chain has TRBV7-9 and TRBJ2-6; unclear D gene. The V gene's germline CDR1 is SEHNR and CDR2 FQNEAQ (reference sequence). Trimming shortened V by 5 bases and J by 2 bases, and 13 bases separated the two germline ends. The CDR3 totals 16 residues. The CDR3 is CASSLLTVAGANVLTF. DNA for the CDR3: TGTGCCAGCAGCCTACTGACTGTAGCTGGGGCCAACGTCCTGACTTTC.

The chain links TRBV11-3 to TRBJ2-5; 14 bases map to TRBD2. CDR3 length equals 17 residues. CDR1 SGHNT and CDR2 YENEEA come from the germline V gene. The V gene end was trimmed by 0 bases and the J gene end by 5 bases; junction bases not matched to a gene: 5. DNA for the CDR3: TGTGCCAGCAGCTTAGAAGGACTAGCGGGGGGCCGGGAGACCCAGTACTTC. Protein: CASSLEGLAGGRETQYF.

The chain is built from TRBV3-1 (or the pseudogene TRBV3-2) and TRBJ1-1; 9 bases are a match to TRBD1. This CDR3 has 17 amino acids. The germline gives CDR1 LGHDT, CDR2 YNNKEL (reference sequence). The V and J ends lost 4 bases and 0 bases, in that order; junction bases with no gene match: 9. In DNA form, the CDR3 reads TGTGCCAGCAGCCCTCTCAGGGGACAGGGTCTGAACACTGAAGCTTTCTTT. It translates to CASSPLRGQGLNTEAFF.

This clone was picked up a small number of times. V is TRBV5-4 and J is TRBJ1-1; 9 bases line up with TRBD1. The CDR3 runs 14 residues. Germline lookup yields CDR1 SGHNT and CDR2 YYREEE (reference sequence). The V gene end was trimmed by 5 bases and the J gene end by 5 bases; junction bases not matched to a gene: 7. The CDR3 is CASSYRGRGTEAFF. In nucleotides, the CDR3 is TGTGCCAGCAGTTACAGGGGGCGCGGGACTGAAGCTTTCTTT. Looking up the rest from reference TRBV5-4 and TRBJ1-1 gives the full variable domain: ETGVTQSPTHLIKTRGQQVTLRCSSQSGHNTVSWYQQALGQGPQFIFQYYREEENGRGNFPPRFSGLQFPNYSSELNVNALELDDSALYLCASSYRGRGTEAFFGQGTRLTVV.

This chain joins TRBV9 and TRBJ1-1; maybe TRBD1 (6 bases). The V end lost 0 bases, the J end lost 10 bases, and 10 bases lay between the germline ends. The CDR3 contains 12 residues. From germline, CDR1 is SGDLS and CDR2 YYNGEE. Here the CDR3 reads CASSVEGVGAFF. For the CDR3, the DNA is TGTGCCAGCAGCGTAGAGGGGGTTGGAGCTTTCTTT. Combining the CDR3 with reference TRBV9 and TRBJ1-1 gives the whole variable domain DSGVTQTPKHLITATGQRVTLRCSPRSGDLSVYWYQQSLDQGLQFLIQYYNGEERAKGNILERFSAQQFPDLHSELNLSSLELGDSALYFCASSVEGVGAFFGQGTRLTVV.

The chain is built from TRBV7-3 and TRBJ1-2; tentative D call: TRBD1 (5 bases). The CDR3 sequence is 14 residues long. CDR1 is SGHTA, CDR2 FQGTGA, per germline. V was shortened by 0 bases and J by 4 bases, with 9 bases between the two germline ends. This CDR3 is CASSLTRQSYGYTF. The CDR3 DNA is TGTGCCAGCAGCTTAACGAGACAGTCCTATGGCTACACCTTC.

The V call is TRBV6-2 or TRBV6-3, the J call TRBJ2-7; 8 nucleotides match TRBD2. The J segment lost 1 base and the V segment lost 6 bases, leaving 8 bases of the junction unmatched. This CDR3 region has 15 residues. Germline lookup yields CDR1 MNHEY and CDR2 SVGEGT. CDR3 region: CASSPAGDGSYEQYF. Here the CDR3 DNA reads TGTGCCAGCAGCCCAGCGGGAGATGGGTCCTACGAGCAGTACTTC.

The chain uses TRBV7-3 and TRBJ1-6, with 7 bases identical to TRBD1. This CDR3 is built from 15 residues. CDR1 SGHTA and CDR2 FQGTGA come from the germline V gene. The V gene end was trimmed by 3 bases and the J gene end by 5 bases; junction bases not matched to a gene: 4. CDR3 loop: CASSFGQANNSPLHF. The CDR3 nucleotides read TGTGCCAGCAGCTTCGGACAGGCCAATAATTCACCCCTCCACTTT. Looking up the rest from reference TRBV7-3 and TRBJ1-6 gives the full variable domain: GAGVSQTPSNKVTEKGKYVELRCDPISGHTALYWYRQSLGQGPEFLIYFQGTGAADDSGLPNDRFFAVRPEGSVSTLKIQRTERGDSAVYLCASSFGQANNSPLHFGNGTRLTVT.

V is TRBV15 and J is TRBJ1-2; D remains unclear. Trimming left V 9 bases short and J 4 bases short, with 15 bases between. Germline values: CDR1 LNHNV, CDR2 YYDKDF (reference sequence). The CDR3 has 13 residues. This CDR3 reads CATRIGPAYGYTF. The DNA of the CDR3 is TGTGCCACTCGAATAGGGCCGGCCTATGGCTACACCTTC.

The rearrangement uses TRBV28 and TRBJ1-4; D ambiguous. The V end lost 2 bases, the J end lost 8 bases, and 6 bases lay between the germline ends. The CDR3 has 12 residues. Germline CDR1 and CDR2: MDHEN and SYDVKM. The CDR3 here is CASSLGQEKLFF. The CDR3 DNA is TGTGCCAGCAGTTTAGGGCAGGAAAAACTGTTTTTT. Filled out from reference TRBV28 and TRBJ1-4, the complete variable domain reads DVKVTQSSRYLVKRTGEKVFLECVQDMDHENMFWYRQDPGLGLRLIYFSYDVKMKEKGDIPEGYSVSREKKERFSLILESASTNQTSMYLCASSLGQEKLFFGSGTQLSVL.

The CDR3 sequence is CASSFRGNQPQHF. For the CDR3, the DNA is TGTGCCAGTAGTTTCCGGGGGAATCAGCCCCAGCATTTT. V and J are TRBV19 and TRBJ1-5; tentatively, D is TRBD1 (5 bases). The germline V gene has CDR1 LNHDA and CDR2 SQIVND (reference sequence). The CDR3 has 13 residues. V lost 5 bases, J lost 4 bases, and 9 bases lay in between.

J is TRBJ1-4 and V is TRBV5-1; D is undetermined. Trimming left V 4 bases short and J 7 bases short, with 14 bases between. Germline CDR1 SGHRS, CDR2 YFSETQ. This CDR3 spans 14 amino acids. The CDR3 protein is CASSLGALGEKLFF. CDR3 nucleotide sequence: TGCGCCAGCAGCCTAGGCGCGCTCGGTGAAAAACTGTTTTTT. The full variable domain, completed using reference TRBV5-1 and TRBJ1-4, is KAGVTQTPRYLIKTRGQQVTLSCSPISGHRSVSWYQQTPGQGLQFLFEYFSETQRNKGNFPGRFSGRQFSNSRSEMNVSTLELGDSALYLCASSLGALGEKLFFGSGTQLSVL.

The chain couples TRBV19 to TRBJ2-5; 9 bases match TRBD2. This CDR3 spans 19 amino acids. The germline gives CDR1 LNHDA, CDR2 SQIVND (reference sequence). V lost 5 bases and J lost 3; bases outside the gene matches: 19. This chain's CDR3 is CASSVRAGGDSGHKETQYF. The CDR3 coding sequence is TGTGCCAGTAGTGTCCGGGCGGGGGGGGATAGCGGACACAAAGAGACCCAGTACTTC.

This sequence joins TRBV7-8 and TRBJ2-7; TRBD2 aligns across 8 bases. This CDR3 spans 14 amino acids. The J segment lost 0 bases and the V segment lost 5 bases, leaving 3 bases of the junction unmatched. Germline CDR1 is SGHVS and CDR2 is FQNEAQ. CDR3: CASSAGGSSYEQYF. CDR3 sequence (DNA): TGTGCCAGCAGCGCGGGGGGAAGCTCCTACGAGCAGTACTTC.

The chain is built from TRBV15 and TRBJ1-1; tentatively, D is TRBD1 (6 bases). The ends were cut back, 1 base at V and 1 base at J, with 10 bases in the middle. Germline V CDR1 and CDR2: LNHNV, YYDKDF (reference sequence). The length of the CDR3 is 15 residues. The CDR3 sequence: CATSRGGRANTEAFF. DNA for the CDR3: TGTGCCACCAGCAGAGGGGGGCGGGCGAACACTGAAGCTTTCTTT.